The present T cell receptor beta chain was sequenced within a study of blood T cell repertoires in COVID-19. Individuals drawn from under 30 US areas were roughly 18 to 100 years old. Participants in the exposed group had met a COVID-19 case in the 2 weeks before joining the study. The method was immunoSEQ multiplex PCR; TCRdb's version includes in-frame clones alone and lacks a portion of them. The sample has a few hundred thousand clones, 89% seen once; the top ten hold under 3.5%. CDR3 length equals 14 residues. The V and J ends lost 6 bases and 5 bases, in that order; junction bases with no gene match: 8. Germline loops: CDR1 MNHEY, CDR2 SVGAGI.

Material: PBMCs or T cells enriched from blood (not recorded which). This sequence originates from a woman aged 45-65 years who had been exposed to COVID-19. This rearrangement joins TRBV6-5 to TRBJ2-7; 9 bases are shared with TRBD1. DNA of the CDR3: TGTGCCAGCAGCCCCACAGGGGGCAGGGACGAGCAGTACTTC. Protein sequence: CASSPTGGRDEQYF.